Following are 8 T cell receptor beta chains from one sample sequenced in a study of vaccination and CD4 T cells after COVID-19. Antigens of these TCRs are unknown. Documented treatment: approximately 9-day PBMC culture with coronavirus spike peptide pools or control peptides (ViraFEST assay). Sequencing of cultured CD4+ T cell DNA used the Oncomine TCR Beta short-read assay. TCRdb called the PCR reads again in MiXCR, with one record for every CDR3 protein. Among about 15,000 distinct CDR3 sequences listed, around 78% were seen once. The sample comprised CD4+ T cells from blood, cultured in vitro. These receptors were collected from a human donor who had recovered from COVID-19.

This clonotype has only one observation. The chain combines TRBV18 with TRBJ2-1, with 7 positions matching TRBD1. Trimming cost V 1 base and J 5 bases; bases outside gene matches: 5. Germline V gene data show CDR1 as KGHSH and CDR2 as LQKENI. This CDR3 has 15 amino acids. CDR3 bases: TGTGCCAGCTCACCACGACAGGGTTACGACAATGAGCAGTTCTTC. Translating it yields CASSPRQGYDNEQFF. Supplemented by reference TRBV18 and TRBJ2-1, the full variable domain reads NAGVMQNPRHLVRRRGQEARLRCSPMKGHSHVYWYRQLPEEGLKFMVYLQKENIIDESGMPKERFSAEFPKEGPSILRIQQVVRGDSAAYFCASSPRQGYDNEQFFGPGTRLTVL.

The chain carries TRBV6-1 and TRBJ1-1; 7 bases match TRBD1. The CDR3 totals 12 residues. V shed 8 bases and J 1 base; nucleotides not matched to a gene: 1. CDR1 is MNHNS and CDR2 is SASEGT in the germline V gene. The CDR3 DNA follows: TGTGCCAGCGGACAGGCGAACACTGAAGCTTTCTTT. Translated, it gives CASGQANTEAFF.

This rearrangement joins TRBV30 to TRBJ2-1; D is ambiguous. This CDR3 spans 15 amino acids. Germline CDR1 reads GTSNPN; CDR2 reads SVGIG (reference sequence). Trimming left V 0 bases short and J 2 bases short, with 11 bases between. The CDR3: CAWSVYPPTYNEQFF. The CDR3 coding sequence is TGTGCCTGGAGTGTATACCCTCCCACCTACAATGAGCAGTTCTTC.

This clonotype was seen a single time. The V call is TRBV6-2 or TRBV6-3, the J call TRBJ2-1; D remains ambiguous. Germline CDR1 reads MNHEY; CDR2 reads SVGEGT. V lost 6 bases to trimming and J lost 7 bases, with 10 bases between them. The CDR3 is made up of 12 amino acids. CDR3 sequence: CASSVLGNEQFF. The DNA of the CDR3 is TGTGCCAGCAGCGTTTTGGGGAATGAGCAGTTCTTC.

This chain joins TRBV20-1 and TRBJ1-2; D might be TRBD1 (6 bases). The CDR3 covers 13 residues. Germline V gene data show CDR1 as DFQATT and CDR2 as SNEGSKA (reference sequence). Trimming left V 7 bases short and J 1 base short, with 13 bases between. In nucleotides, the CDR3 is TGCAGTGAAAGGGGGGCGGGTAACTATGGCTACACCTTC. It translates to CSERGAGNYGYTF.

The genes are TRBV15 and TRBJ2-7; 8 bases are shared with TRBD2. Germline trimming cut 0 bases from V and 3 bases from J; bases unmatched to any gene: 7. Germline lookup yields CDR1 LNHNV and CDR2 YYDKDF (reference sequence). The CDR3 spans 16 residues. The CDR3 bases are TGTGCCACCAGCAGAGAAGGTAGCGGGATAATCTACGAGCAGTACTTC. Amino acids: CATSREGSGIIYEQYF. Looking up the rest from reference TRBV15 and TRBJ2-7 gives the full variable domain: DAMVIQNPRYQVTQFGKPVTLSCSQTLNHNVMYWYQQKSSQAPKLLFHYYDKDFNNEADTPDNFQSRRPNTSFCFLDIRSPGLGDTAMYLCATSREGSGIIYEQYFGPGTRLTVT.

The chain combines TRBV4-3 with TRBJ2-3; TRBD2 aligns across 9 bases. CDR3 length: 15 residues. V shed 4 bases, J shed 1 base, and the junction held 3 bases outside the gene matches. Germline values: CDR1 LGHNA, CDR2 YSLEER. CDR3 DNA sequence: TGCGCCAGCAGCCGTCGGACTAGCGGCACAGATACGCAGTATTTT. This encodes CASSRRTSGTDTQYF.

The chain employs TRBV6-5 and TRBJ2-7; 10 bases fit TRBD2. The CDR3 consists of 15 residues. Germline V gene sequence: CDR1 MNHEY, CDR2 SVGAGI. V lost 0 bases and J lost 3; bases outside the gene matches: 2. This chain's CDR3 is CASSYSASGSYEQYF. The CDR3, as DNA: TGTGCCAGCAGTTACTCGGCTAGCGGGAGCTACGAGCAGTACTTC.